A single sample gave rise to the 2 T cell receptor beta chains below, sequenced in a study of response to subunit inactivated influenza vaccine. TCRdb processed the RT-PCR reads anew with MiXCR; each CDR3 protein has one entry. The table records about 310,000 distinct CDR3 sequences, roughly 22% of them present only once. Specimen: PBMCs from blood, collected less than 22 months after vaccination. Receptor source: a man aged 50 to 69 who received an inactivated influenza vaccine.

The rearrangement uses TRBV12-3 or TRBV12-4 and TRBJ2-1; D may be TRBD1 (5 bases). CDR3 size: 14 residues. Deletions cut 4 bases from V and 9 bases from J, with 16 bases between. CDR3 in DNA: TGTGCCAGCAGTTCCATACAGGTTGTCGGTGAGCAGTTCTTC. This gives the protein CASSSIQVVGEQFF.

There are a few counts of this clonotype. The CDR3, as DNA: TGCGCCAGCAGCCAAGATGCTCCTACAGGCTCTGGAAACACCATATATTTT. Its translation: CASSQDAPTGSGNTIYF. The chain recombines TRBV4-3 with TRBJ1-3; D is perhaps TRBD1 (5 bases). CDR3 size: 17 residues. CDR1 is LGHNA and CDR2 is YSLEER in the germline V gene. The V gene lost 0 bases and the J gene lost 0 bases, with 12 bases spanning the gap.